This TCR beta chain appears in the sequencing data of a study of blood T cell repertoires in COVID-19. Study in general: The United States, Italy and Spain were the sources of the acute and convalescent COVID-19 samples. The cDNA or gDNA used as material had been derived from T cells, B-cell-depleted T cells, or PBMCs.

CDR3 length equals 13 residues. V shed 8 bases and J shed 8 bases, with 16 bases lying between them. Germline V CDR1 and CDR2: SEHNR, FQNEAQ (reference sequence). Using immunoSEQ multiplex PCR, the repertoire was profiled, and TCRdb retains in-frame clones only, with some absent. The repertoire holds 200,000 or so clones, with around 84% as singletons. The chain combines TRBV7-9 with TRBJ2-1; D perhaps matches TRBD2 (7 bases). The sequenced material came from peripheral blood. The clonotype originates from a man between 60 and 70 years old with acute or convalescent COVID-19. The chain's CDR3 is CASDRGASDEQFF. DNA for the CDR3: TGTGCCAGCGACCGGGGGGCCAGTGATGAGCAGTTCTTC.